The TCR beta chain under discussion was sequenced for a study of blood T cells in healthy people across ages. Many counts were recorded for this clonotype. The germline V and J ends were trimmed by 7 bases and 7 bases, with 16 bases remaining between them. The germline CDR1 and CDR2 sequences are SQVTM and ANQGSEA. This CDR3 spans 12 amino acids. The second PCR ran roughly 6 to 11 cycles with a sample-barcoded 5' primer and J-beta primers. TCRdb independently ran MiXCR on the 5' RACE reads; one entry per CDR3 protein. The profile covers about 670,000 distinct CDR3 sequences, with more than 45% appearing a single time and roughly 14% taken by the ten largest. Each of the donors had around 9 milliliters of peripheral blood drawn into EDTA-treated Vacutainer tubes.

This receptor was identified in an elderly woman in good health. The chain uses TRBV29-1 and TRBJ1-2; D perhaps matches TRBD1 (5 bases). Sequences were obtained from blood. CDR3 amino acids: CSGWTERGGYTF. CDR3 bases: TGCAGCGGATGGACCGAGAGGGGTGGCTACACCTTC.